This T cell receptor (beta chain) was captured in a study of PD-1 blockade in classical Hodgkin lymphoma. The count of this clone is one. Its antigen is not identified. The table came from immunoSEQ multiplex PCR; TCRdb's copy has only in-frame clones and leaves some out. The table lists about 100,000 clones, roughly 87% of them singletons. Study outcomes and limitations: Those achieving complete response showed baseline diversity like newly diagnosed patients. TCR diversity at baseline was reported to be reduced in newly diagnosed patients relative to healthy donors. Excluded were patients who started nivolumab under 1 year after ASCT, a group that had lower diversity.

The germline gives CDR1 SEHNR, CDR2 FQNEAQ (reference sequence). The CDR3 consists of 15 residues. V was trimmed by 6 bases and J by 0 bases, leaving 13 bases between them. All trial patients relapsed after autologous stem cell transplantation. The sequence derives from a human donor with classical Hodgkin lymphoma. Here the sequenced sample was peripheral blood mononuclear cells (PBMCs), taken before the second cycle of nivolumab. This chain joins TRBV7-9 and TRBJ2-3; no firm D call. CDR3 protein: CASRARVTSTDTQYF. The CDR3 DNA follows: TGTGCCAGCAGAGCCAGAGTAACTAGCACAGATACGCAGTATTTT.